Listed below are T cell receptor beta chains from one sample, sequenced in a study of blood T cell repertoires in COVID-19. Only in-frame clones appear in the TCRdb table, and some are missing; sequencing was by immunoSEQ multiplex PCR. Of tens of thousands of clones listed, just over 85% are singletons. The material sequenced was peripheral blood. The source is a woman older than 75 with acute or convalescent COVID-19. Both conserved end residues are part of each CDR3. Fields, in order: V gene, J gene, CDR3 length, D gene, clone size, CDR3 DNA, CDR3 protein. The D gene is left open where the match is weak. Part of the rows lack a size; the others show once, few, many or a class for expanded clones.

>TRBV21-1|TRBJ1-1|16|-|-
TGTGCCAGCAGCAAAGAAGGACGCGGGCGGAACACTGAAGCTTTCTTT
CASSKEGRGRNTEAFF
>TRBV19|TRBJ1-5|13|TRBD1|-
TGTGCCAGTACCAAACAGGGGGCGACGCCCCAGCATTTT
CASTKQGATPQHF
>TRBV30|TRBJ1-4|18|-|-
TGTGCCTGGAGCGCCGCCCGCTGGGGCATCTTGGCTCATGAAAAACTGTTTTTT
CAWSAARWGILAHEKLFF
>TRBV4-1|TRBJ1-2|13|-|-
TGCGCCAGCAGCCCCGCAGGGGTACCTGGCTACACCTTC
CASSPAGVPGYTF
>TRBV5-3|TRBJ2-5|16|TRBD1|few
TGTGCCAGAAGACCCGGACAGGGGGCGAGGGAAGAGACCCAGTACTTC
CARRPGQGAREETQYF
>TRBV6-1|TRBJ1-5|12|-|-
TGTGCCAGCAGTGAGCAGGCTTGGCCCCAGCATTTT
CASSEQAWPQHF
>TRBV4-1|TRBJ2-1|16|-|many
TGCGCCAGCAGCCCCCGCGGGGAGAGCTCCTACAATGAGCAGTTCTTC
CASSPRGESSYNEQFF
>TRBV4-2|TRBJ2-5|14|-|-
TGTGCCAGCAGCCAAGGCGAGGGTGGGGAGACCCAGTACTTC
CASSQGEGGETQYF
>TRBV3-1/TRBV3-2|TRBJ1-1|15|-|-
TGTGCCAGCAGCCTCGTCGGGATGGGGAACACTGAAGCTTTCTTT
CASSLVGMGNTEAFF
>TRBV6-1|TRBJ1-3|16|TRBD1|-
TGTGCCAGCAGTGCGAGCCGGACAGGGACGAGAAACACCATATATTTT
CASSASRTGTRNTIYF
>TRBV4-1|TRBJ1-2|14|TRBD1|-
TGCGCCAGCAGCCAAGGGACAGAGACAGGGGGCTACACCTTC
CASSQGTETGGYTF
>TRBV10-2|TRBJ2-3|15|TRBD2|-
TGCGCCAGCAGGACCCCACTAGCGGGGGCAGATACGCAGTATTTT
CASRTPLAGADTQYF
>TRBV11-3|TRBJ2-1|16|TRBD1|-
TGTGCCAGCAACCTACCGGGACAGGGTATACACAATGAGCAGTTCTTC
CASNLPGQGIHNEQFF
>TRBV19|TRBJ2-1|15|-|-
TGTGCCAGTAACACTTGGGGGGGACAGGACAATGAGCAGTTCTTC
CASNTWGGQDNEQFF
>TRBV6-1|TRBJ1-6|13|-|-
TGTGCCAGCAGTTTAGGGACACCCACACCCCTCCACTTT
CASSLGTPTPLHF
>TRBV5-5|TRBJ1-1|16|-|-
TGTGCCAGCAACTCTAGGAGGCCAGATACACTCGGGGAAGCTTTCTTT
CASNSRRPDTLGEAFF
>TRBV27|TRBJ1-3|20|TRBD1|-
TGTGCCAGCAGTTGGGACCCACAGGGGGCCGGGAGGAAGGCTGGAAACACCATATATTTT
CASSWDPQGAGRKAGNTIYF
>TRBV19|TRBJ1-2|13|-|-
TGTGCCAGTAGTATAAACAGGGAAAGTGGCTACACCTTC
CASSINRESGYTF
>TRBV11-2|TRBJ2-5|14|-|-
TGTGCCAGCAGCTTAGGGCAGGGGGGAGAGACCCAGTACTTC
CASSLGQGGETQYF
>TRBV5-4|TRBJ1-1|13|TRBD1|-
TGTGCCAGCAGCAGGGGGACAGACACTGAAGCTTTCTTT
CASSRGTDTEAFF
>TRBV3-1/TRBV3-2|TRBJ1-2|15|-|-
TGTGCCAGCAGTCCTACAGGACACACTAACTATGGCTACACCTTC
CASSPTGHTNYGYTF
>TRBV6-5|TRBJ2-4|14|-|once
TGTGCCAGCACACCCGGGAGCTTCAAAAACATTCAGTACTTC
CASTPGSFKNIQYF
>TRBV10-2|TRBJ1-1|14|-|few
TGCGCCAGTTCTATACAGGGCACTGGCACTGAAGCTTTCTTT
CASSIQGTGTEAFF